This T cell receptor (beta chain) was obtained from a study of T cell repertoires in cytomegalovirus infection. With respect to this clonotype: Its antigen is not known.

Study-wide results and limits: What dominated the ex vivo response were HLA-C-restricted CMV-specific TCR beta clonotypes.

V was clipped by 4 bases and J by 4 bases, with 13 bases between them. The CDR3 has 14 amino acids. Germline CDR1 is KGHSH and CDR2 is LQKENI. MiXCR was run by TCRdb on the reads, yielding one entry per CDR3 protein. The table shows some 440,000 distinct CDR3 sequences, with roughly 30% occurring only once. The rearrangement joins TRBV18 to TRBJ1-2; D not certain. The clonotype comes from a human donor in good health (CMV status not recorded). Some clones in this sample may be carry-over from other donors' samples. Sample: PBMCs. CDR3 region: CASSQTEVGYGYTF. The CDR3 DNA reads TGTGCCAGCTCACAAACAGAGGTGGGCTATGGCTACACCTTC.